The 25 T cell receptor beta chains presented below share a single source sample, sequenced in a study of T-cell reconstitution after alpha-beta-depleted transplantation in children. Unique molecular identifiers were built into the TCRbeta library. MiXCR, applied by TCRdb to the PCR reads, yields one record per CDR3 protein. The sample contains around 360,000 distinct CDR3 sequences, approximately 10% of which appear only once. Sequenced here: PBMCs from the stem cell graft donor, sampled from the stem cell graft. These receptors all come from a human donor who donated a stem cell graft to a child with acute lymphoblastic leukemia.

This clonotype was counted only a few times. The rearrangement uses TRBV5-1 and TRBJ2-2; no clear D gene. The V and J ends lost 10 bases and 3 bases respectively, with 19 bases between them. CDR1 and CDR2 (germline): SGHRS, YFSETQ. The CDR3 is made up of 15 amino acids. The chain's CDR3 is CAVTPEDVDTGELFF. The CDR3, as DNA: TGCGCCGTAACTCCCGAGGACGTGGACACCGGGGAGCTGTTTTTT.

The gene calls are TRBV5-1 and TRBJ1-2; maybe TRBD1 (5 bases). Trimming removed 5 bases from V and 0 bases from J, with 14 bases in between. From germline, CDR1 is SGHRS and CDR2 YFSETQ. The CDR3 is 15 amino acids. The CDR3 region has the DNA TGCGCCAGCAGAACACAGGATTCCTCTAACTATGGCTACACCTTC. Encoded protein: CASRTQDSSNYGYTF.

Only a few counts were recorded for this clonotype. The chain is built from TRBV12-3 or TRBV12-4 and TRBJ1-4; D is undetermined. Trimming removed 6 bases from V and 4 bases from J, with 12 bases in between. The CDR3 is 14 amino acids. CDR3 nucleotide sequence: TGTGCCAGCAGGCACAGACGGCTTAATGAAAAACTGTTTTTT. Its translation is CASRHRRLNEKLFF.

There are a few counts of this clonotype. In DNA, the CDR3 is TGTGCCACCAGTCCGGGGCAGGGGACCTACGAGCAGTACTTC. The encoded protein is CATSPGQGTYEQYF. V and J are TRBV15 and TRBJ2-7; possible D gene TRBD1, 6 bases. Trimming took 6 bases from V and 2 from J, leaving 14 bases between them. This CDR3 has 14 residues. CDR1 is LNHNV and CDR2 is YYDKDF in the germline V gene (reference sequence).

This clonotype was picked up a small number of times. V and J are TRBV11-3 and TRBJ2-1; D is possibly TRBD1 or TRBD2 (5 bases each). The CDR3 length is 14 residues. The germline V gene has CDR1 SGHNT and CDR2 YENEEA. V gave up 5 bases and J gave up 8 bases, with 16 bases separating them. CDR3 in amino acids: CASSPGRPKDEQFF. CDR3 sequence (DNA): TGTGCCAGCAGCCCGGGACGGCCAAAGGATGAGCAGTTCTTC.

In this sample, this clonotype turned up a few times. CDR3 nucleotide sequence: TGCAGTGCGAGGCCTAGCTCCTCCTACAATGAGCAGTTCTTC. This gives the protein CSARPSSSYNEQFF. The rearrangement uses TRBV20-1 and TRBJ2-1; possibly TRBD2 for D (5 bases). The V end was cut by 6 bases, the J end by 0 bases, with 12 bases between. The CDR3 is made up of 14 amino acids. The germline gives CDR1 DFQATT, CDR2 SNEGSKA (reference sequence).

V and J are TRBV12-5 and TRBJ1-2; D might be TRBD1 (5 bases). Per the germline V gene, CDR1 is LGHNT and CDR2 is FRNRAP. Trimming left V 2 bases short and J 1 base short, with 8 bases between. The CDR3 runs to 14 residues. The CDR3 sequence: CASGLNRHNYGYTF. Written as DNA, the CDR3 is TGTGCTAGTGGTTTGAACAGGCATAACTATGGCTACACCTTC.

This clonotype was recorded a few times. V usage is TRBV29-1 and J usage is TRBJ1-2; D unclear. Trimming left V 2 bases short and J 7 bases short, with 14 bases between. CDR1 SQVTM and CDR2 ANQGSEA come from the germline V gene. This CDR3 has 13 amino acids. CDR3 DNA: TGCAGCGTTGAATCACATTATCGGCGTGGCTACACCTTC. Protein: CSVESHYRRGYTF.

This clonotype was counted at least ten times. Mismatch with germline at one junction end may stem from a read error. The V gene is TRBV5-1, the J gene TRBJ2-1; D is perhaps TRBD1 or TRBD2 (6 bases each). Germline values: CDR1 SGHRS, CDR2 YFSETQ. CDR3 length: 15 residues. CDR3 DNA: TGTGCCAGCAGCTTAGGAGGGGGCTCCTACAATGAGCAGTTCTTC. Protein sequence: CASSLGGGSYNEQFF.

This clonotype came up a few times. This chain uses TRBV5-1 with TRBJ1-2; perhaps TRBD1 as D (6 bases). V gave up 1 base and J gave up 7 bases, with 14 bases separating them. Germline CDR1 and CDR2: SGHRS and YFSETQ. The CDR3 covers 14 residues. In nucleotides, the CDR3 is TGCGCCAGCAGCTTGTTTGCAGGGGAATTTGGCTACACCTTC. It translates to CASSLFAGEFGYTF.

This clonotype was observed at least ten times. The CDR3 coding sequence is TGCGCCAGCAGCTTGGCGAACAGCGGGGTGAGCACAGATACGCAGTATTTT. Translated, it gives CASSLANSGVSTDTQYF. The chain has TRBV5-1 and TRBJ2-3, with 7 bases identical to TRBD2. Germline-derived CDR1 and CDR2 are SGHRS and YFSETQ. The length of the CDR3 is 17 residues. With 0 bases clipped from V and 0 bases from J, the junction kept 7 bases outside the gene matches.

Only a few counts were recorded for this clonotype. The chain combines TRBV11-2 with TRBJ2-5; D could derive from TRBD1 or TRBD2 (5 bases each). V lost 5 bases, J lost 1 base, and 14 bases lay in between. Germline CDR1 and CDR2: SGHAT and FQNNGV. This CDR3 contains 15 residues. The CDR3 loop reads CASSAGTVFQETQYF. CDR3 nucleotides: TGTGCCAGCAGCGCAGGGACGGTTTTCCAAGAGACCCAGTACTTC.

The chain is built from TRBV27 and TRBJ1-5; TRBD1 might be the D (5 bases). With 5 bases removed from V and 7 bases from J, the gap between germline ends came to 12 bases. This CDR3 is 13 amino acids long. Germline loops: CDR1 MNHEY, CDR2 SMNVEV (reference sequence). The CDR3 loop is CASSKDTYQPQHF. In nucleotides, the CDR3 is TGTGCCAGCAGTAAGGACACTTACCAGCCCCAGCATTTT.

The chain carries TRBV25-1 and TRBJ2-1, with TRBD2 identical over 9 bases. The CDR3 spans 17 residues. CDR1 is MGHDK, CDR2 SYGVNS, per germline. With V trimmed by 5 bases and J by 6 bases, 14 bases remained unmatched. CDR3 sequence: CASSPPLAGGPVNEQFF. In nucleotides, the CDR3 is TGTGCCAGCAGTCCCCCATTGGCGGGAGGGCCCGTCAATGAGCAGTTCTTC.

There are a few counts of this clonotype. V and J are TRBV4-3 and TRBJ2-1; 10 bases align to TRBD1. Germline V gene lookup returns CDR1 LGHNA and CDR2 YSLEER. The CDR3 covers 14 residues. The V gene end was trimmed by 5 bases and the J gene end by 8 bases; junction bases not matched to a gene: 6. The CDR3 DNA is TGCGCCAGCAGCATAAGGACAGGGGGGCATGAGCAGTTCTTC. Its translation: CASSIRTGGHEQFF.

V usage is TRBV5-1 and J usage is TRBJ1-1; 7 bases line up with TRBD1. The CDR3 is made up of 15 amino acids. The V gene's germline CDR1 is SGHRS and CDR2 YFSETQ. Trimming cost V 0 bases and J 4 bases; bases outside gene matches: 6. The DNA for the CDR3 is TGCGCCAGCAGCTTGGAGAGACAGGGTGGCACTGAAGCTTTCTTT. Protein: CASSLERQGGTEAFF.

This clonotype was counted a few times. The J gene is TRBJ2-3, the V gene TRBV6-2 or TRBV6-3; maybe TRBD1 (6 bases). Germline V CDR1 and CDR2: MNHEY, SVGEGT. The CDR3 sequence is 14 residues long. Deletions cut 5 bases from V and 6 bases from J, with 15 bases between. CDR3 protein: CASSGHRAEDTQYF. In DNA, the CDR3 is TGTGCCAGCAGTGGACACAGGGCAGAGGATACGCAGTATTTT.

A word on this clonotype: Sequence at one end of the junction differs from germline and may be a read error. CDR3 sequence reads: CAIRPGEGTEAFF. CDR3 DNA sequence: TGTGCCATCAGGCCCGGAGAGGGCACTGAAGCTTTCTTC. The rearrangement uses TRBV10-3 and TRBJ1-1; no definite D call. Germline-derived CDR1 and CDR2 are ENHRY and SYGVKD. The CDR3 runs to 13 residues.

This clonotype was observed a few times. The V and J genes are TRBV4-2 and TRBJ1-2; 7 positions match TRBD1. J lost 0 bases, V lost 4 bases, and 5 bases had no gene match. The V gene's germline CDR1 is LGHNA and CDR2 YNFKEQ. CDR3 length equals 15 residues. CDR3 sequence: CASSPRTGSNYGYTF. For the CDR3, the DNA is TGTGCCAGCAGCCCCAGGACAGGTTCTAACTATGGCTACACCTTC.

This clonotype was seen many times. The CDR3 nucleotides read TGTGCCAGCAGCTTAGGACAGGGTCATGGCTACACCTTC. Amino acids: CASSLGQGHGYTF. The rearrangement joins TRBV7-9 to TRBJ1-2; 7 bases are shared with TRBD1. CDR1 and CDR2 (germline): SEHNR, FQNEAQ (reference sequence). V shed 1 base and J 6 bases; nucleotides not matched to a gene: 2. This CDR3 is 13 amino acids long.

This clonotype appeared many times. V is TRBV4-3 and J is TRBJ2-5; D gene uncertain. Germline V gene lookup returns CDR1 LGHNA and CDR2 YSLEER. The CDR3 consists of 14 residues. V gave up 0 bases and J gave up 6 bases, with 11 bases separating them. CDR3 coding DNA: TGCGCCAGCAGCCAAGATCGGCTCTGGAAGACCCAGTACTTC. Its protein product is CASSQDRLWKTQYF.

J is TRBJ2-1 and V is TRBV3-1, with 10 positions matching TRBD2. The germline CDR1 and CDR2 sequences are LGHDT and YNNKEL (reference sequence). V dropped 3 bases and J dropped 2; count of bases not matched to a gene: 4. This CDR3 contains 16 residues. The DNA of the CDR3 is TGTGCCAGCAGCCATCTAGCGGGAGAGCCCTACAATGAGCAGTTCTTC. It translates to CASSHLAGEPYNEQFF.

The gene calls are TRBV5-1 and TRBJ2-7; 7 bases map to TRBD1. The CDR3 loop spans 15 amino acids. CDR1 SGHRS and CDR2 YFSETQ come from the germline V gene. The V segment lost 1 base and the J segment 3 bases; nucleotides outside the gene matches: 7. The CDR3 is CASSLTTGVDYEQYF. In DNA form, the CDR3 reads TGCGCCAGCAGCTTGACTACAGGGGTTGACTACGAGCAGTACTTC.

This clonotype turned up a few times. The chain uses TRBV9 and TRBJ2-3; TRBD2 is a possible D gene (5 bases). Between the trimmed V and J ends, which lost 5 bases and 2 bases, there was a span of 18 bases. Germline-derived CDR1 and CDR2 are SGDLS and YYNGEE. The CDR3 totals 16 residues. In DNA form, the CDR3 reads TGTGCCAGCAGTGCTACTCCTAGCTTTACCACAGATACGCAGTATTTT. It is translated as CASSATPSFTTDTQYF. The whole variable domain, remainder taken from reference TRBV9 and TRBJ2-3, is DSGVTQTPKHLITATGQRVTLRCSPRSGDLSVYWYQQSLDQGLQFLIQYYNGEERAKGNILERFSAQQFPDLHSELNLSSLELGDSALYFCASSATPSFTTDTQYFGPGTRLTVL.

The table lists this clonotype with a few counts. The chain links TRBV29-1 to TRBJ2-5, with D tentatively TRBD1 (6 bases). Trimming stripped 5 bases from V and 0 bases from J, with 13 bases between. Germline V lookup: CDR1 SQVTM, CDR2 ANQGSEA. This CDR3 has 14 amino acids. The DNA of the CDR3 is TGCAGCGTTCAAACAGGGTTGCACCAAGAGACCCAGTACTTC. It codes for CSVQTGLHQETQYF.